The present T cell receptor beta chain was sequenced within a study of identifying expanded T cells in peripheral blood. General study findings and limits: Over two and four weeks, about 17 and 20 clones changed, versus around 1.2 between replicates.

Healthy donors had no documented immune events, such as infections, while sampled. Libraries were prepared by immunoSEQ multiplex PCR; TCRdb keeps only in-frame clonotypes and omits some of them. This repertoire shows roughly 100,000 clones, about 88% found once; its top ten account for 3.5% to 4.5%. Remarks on this clone: Its antigen is unknown.

The receptor's source is a person between 18 and 69 years old in good health. The sequenced sample consisted of blood.

In DNA, the CDR3 is TGTGCCAGCAGTCCCCCACAGAACATCAATGCCTACGAGCAGTACTTC. This codes for CASSPPQNINAYEQYF. The V call is TRBV28, the J call TRBJ2-7; D gene ambiguous. The CDR3 spans 16 residues. Per germline, CDR1 MDHEN and CDR2 SYDVKM. With 5 bases removed from V and 2 bases from J, the gap between germline ends came to 19 bases.